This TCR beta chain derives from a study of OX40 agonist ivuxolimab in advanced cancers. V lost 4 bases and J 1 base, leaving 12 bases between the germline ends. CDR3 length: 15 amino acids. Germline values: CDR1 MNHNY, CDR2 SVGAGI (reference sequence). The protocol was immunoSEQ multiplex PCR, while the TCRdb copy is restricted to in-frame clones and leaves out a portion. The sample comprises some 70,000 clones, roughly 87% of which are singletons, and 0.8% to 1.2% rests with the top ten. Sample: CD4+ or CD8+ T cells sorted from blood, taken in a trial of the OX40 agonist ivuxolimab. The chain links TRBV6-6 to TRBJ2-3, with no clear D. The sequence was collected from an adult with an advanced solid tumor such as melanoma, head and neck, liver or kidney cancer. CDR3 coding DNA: TGTGCCAGCAGTTCTGATATGATTGGCACAGATACGCAGTATTTT. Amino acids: CASSSDMIGTDTQYF.